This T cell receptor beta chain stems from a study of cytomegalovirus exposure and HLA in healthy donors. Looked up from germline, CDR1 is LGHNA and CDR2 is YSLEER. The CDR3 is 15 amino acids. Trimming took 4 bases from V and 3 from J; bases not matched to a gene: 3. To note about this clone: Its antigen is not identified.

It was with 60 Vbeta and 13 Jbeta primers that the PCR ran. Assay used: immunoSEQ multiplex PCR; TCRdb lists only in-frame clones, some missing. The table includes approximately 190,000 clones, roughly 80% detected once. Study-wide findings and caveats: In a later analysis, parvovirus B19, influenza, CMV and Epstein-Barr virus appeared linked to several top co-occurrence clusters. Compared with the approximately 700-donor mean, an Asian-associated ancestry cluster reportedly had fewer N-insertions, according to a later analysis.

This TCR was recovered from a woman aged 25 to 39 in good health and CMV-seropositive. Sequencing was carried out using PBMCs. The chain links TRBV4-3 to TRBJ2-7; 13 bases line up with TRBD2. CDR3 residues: CASSLGTSGVYEQYF. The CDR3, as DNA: TGCGCCAGCAGCCTCGGGACTAGCGGGGTCTACGAGCAGTACTTC.